These 17 T cell receptor beta chains were all obtained from the same sample, sequenced in a study of T cells of healthy individuals. Using its own MiXCR run on the 5' RACE reads, TCRdb lists one record per CDR3 protein. This repertoire shows about 96,000 distinct CDR3 sequences, around 17% found once; its top ten account for over 5%. The source of these receptors is a human donor in good health.

This chain connects TRBV3-1 to TRBJ2-1; tentative D call: TRBD2 (5 bases). Trimming left V 0 bases short and J 7 bases short, with 10 bases between. The CDR3 sequence is 14 residues long. From germline, CDR1 is LGHDT and CDR2 YNNKEL (reference sequence). The CDR3 here is CASSQELRENEQFF. For the CDR3, the DNA is TGTGCCAGCAGCCAAGAATTGAGGGAGAATGAGCAGTTCTTC.

This clonotype was picked up a small number of times. The gene calls are TRBV28 and TRBJ1-1; D might be TRBD1 (5 bases). In germline, CDR1 is MDHEN, CDR2 SYDVKM. The V and J ends lost 5 bases and 8 bases respectively, with 15 bases between them. The length of the CDR3 is 13 residues. CDR3: CASSAPGLKEAFF. CDR3 in DNA: TGTGCCAGCAGTGCCCCGGGACTTAAAGAAGCTTTCTTT.

The chain links TRBV20-1 to TRBJ1-5, with a possible D match to TRBD1 (6 bases). CDR1 and CDR2 (germline): DFQATT, SNEGSKA (reference sequence). Trimming took off 6 bases at V and 1 base at J, with 10 bases between the two ends. This CDR3 is 13 amino acids long. The CDR3 protein is CSATGTSNQPQHF. In DNA, the CDR3 is TGCAGTGCCACAGGGACAAGCAATCAGCCCCAGCATTTT.

The sample holds a few counts of this clonotype. The rearrangement joins TRBV20-1 to TRBJ2-3, with a weak D call TRBD1 (6 bases). V dropped 1 base and J dropped 2 bases, with 16 bases sitting between them. From germline, CDR1 is DFQATT and CDR2 SNEGSKA (reference sequence). The CDR3 has 16 residues. CDR3 region: CSARARTDYYTDTQYF. In nucleotides, the CDR3 is TGCAGTGCTAGAGCCAGGACAGACTACTACACAGATACGCAGTATTTT.

In its sample, this clonotype was seen a few times. V gene TRBV29-1 combines with J gene TRBJ2-5; D is uncertain. Germline values: CDR1 SQVTM, CDR2 ANQGSEA. V lost 7 bases and J 2 bases, leaving 14 bases between the germline ends. CDR3 length equals 13 residues. CDR3 residues: CSAPIPPQETQYF. As DNA, the CDR3 is TGCAGCGCCCCGATCCCCCCGCAAGAGACCCAGTACTTC.

The chain is built from TRBV9 and TRBJ2-3; 10 nucleotides line up with TRBD1. The CDR3 runs 16 residues. Germline CDR1 SGDLS, CDR2 YYNGEE. V lost 4 bases, J lost 5 bases, and 10 bases stayed unmatched. CDR3 bases: TGTGCCAGCAGCCCAACCGGGACAGGGGTCCTAGATACGCAGTATTTT. Translation gives CASSPTGTGVLDTQYF.

In this sample, this clonotype turned up a few times. The V and J genes are TRBV7-9 and TRBJ2-1, with D perhaps matching TRBD1 (6 bases). Germline CDR1 and CDR2: SEHNR and FQNEAQ (reference sequence). The V end was cut by 5 bases, the J end by 9 bases, with 11 bases between. The CDR3 runs 12 residues. The CDR3 spells CASSTQGTEQFF. Written as DNA, the CDR3 is TGTGCCAGCAGCACACAGGGCACTGAGCAGTTCTTC.

This clonotype turned up a few times. The J gene is TRBJ2-5, the V gene TRBV6-5; the D gene is possibly TRBD2 (5 bases). V was shortened by 6 bases and J by 3 bases, with 17 bases between the two germline ends. This CDR3 has 15 residues. Germline V gene lookup returns CDR1 MNHEY and CDR2 SVGAGI. CDR3 protein: CASSSFTGLEETQYF. The CDR3 DNA reads TGTGCCAGCAGCAGTTTTACTGGACTGGAAGAGACCCAGTACTTC.

In DNA form, the CDR3 reads TGTGCCAGCAGCCCAGAGCGCAGGGGCTATGGCTACACCTTC. Translating it yields CASSPERRGYGYTF. This chain links TRBV4-2 with TRBJ1-2; a weak D match, TRBD1 (6 bases). Germline V lookup: CDR1 LGHNA, CDR2 YNFKEQ. The CDR3 spans 14 residues. Trimming left V 4 bases short and J 4 bases short, with 13 bases between.

The V gene is TRBV4-3, the J gene TRBJ1-5, with D possibly TRBD1 on 5 matching bases. Germline assignment: CDR1 LGHNA and CDR2 YSLEER. The CDR3 length is 15 residues. V lost 0 bases and J lost 8, with 14 bases in between. Written as DNA, the CDR3 is TGCGCCAGCAGCCAAGATAGGAGGCAGGGAGAGCCCCAGCATTTT. The encoded protein is CASSQDRRQGEPQHF.

The table lists this clonotype with many counts. The chain has TRBV5-6 and TRBJ2-3; 9 bases line up with TRBD2. Germline assignment: CDR1 SGHDT and CDR2 YYEEEE. J was trimmed by 6 bases and V by 2 bases; bases with no gene match: 1. This CDR3 is 13 amino acids long. The CDR3 reads CASSFGLADTQYF. DNA for the CDR3: TGTGCCAGCAGCTTCGGACTAGCGGATACGCAGTATTTT.

V gene TRBV7-2 combines with J gene TRBJ1-1; TRBD1 might be the D (6 bases). The ends were cut back, 7 bases at V and 0 bases at J, with 12 bases in the middle. From germline, CDR1 is SGHTA and CDR2 FQGNSA. The CDR3 consists of 14 residues. The CDR3 protein is CASNPDRLNTEAFF. CDR3 nucleotides: TGTGCCAGCAACCCGGACAGATTGAACACTGAAGCTTTCTTT.

A few counts support this clonotype. CDR3 region: CSGGDREGTEAFF. The CDR3 nucleotides read TGCAGCGGGGGGGACAGGGAGGGCACTGAAGCTTTCTTT. The gene calls are TRBV29-1 and TRBJ1-1, with 9 positions matching TRBD1. With V trimmed by 7 bases and J by 4 bases, 7 bases remained unmatched. Germline CDR1 reads SQVTM; CDR2 reads ANQGSEA. This CDR3 contains 13 residues. Based on the CDR3 plus reference TRBV29-1 and TRBJ1-1, the full variable domain is SAVISQKPSRDICQRGTSLTIQCQVDSQVTMMFWYRQQPGQSLTLIATANQGSEATYESGFVIDKFPISRPNLTFSTLTVSNMSPEDSSIYLCSGGDREGTEAFFGQGTRLTVV.

In its sample, this clonotype was seen a few times. V gene TRBV3-1 combines with J gene TRBJ2-7; D may be TRBD1 or TRBD2 (5 bases each). V was trimmed by 6 bases and J by 4 bases, leaving 10 bases between them. Germline CDR1 is LGHDT and CDR2 is YNNKEL (reference sequence). CDR3 length: 12 residues. The CDR3 sequence: CASSRGGYEQYF. Here the CDR3 DNA reads TGTGCCAGCAGTCGTGGGGGTTACGAGCAGTACTTC.

This clonotype was seen a few times. The chain combines TRBV10-3 with TRBJ2-2; 8 positions match TRBD1. CDR1 is ENHRY and CDR2 is SYGVKD in the germline V gene. V was clipped by 6 bases and J by 2 bases; unmatched bases: 8. The CDR3 has 16 amino acids. CDR3 protein: CAIRLSRGQNTGELFF. Here the CDR3 DNA reads TGTGCCATCAGGTTAAGCAGGGGGCAAAACACCGGGGAGCTGTTTTTT.

The genes are TRBV7-2 and TRBJ2-5; 8 positions agree with TRBD1. The CDR3 sequence is 14 residues long. The J segment lost 5 bases and the V segment lost 5 bases, leaving 7 bases of the junction unmatched. Germline loops: CDR1 SGHTA, CDR2 FQGNSA. The CDR3, as DNA: TGTGCCAGCAGCAACCAGACAGGGGAGGAGACCCAGTACTTC. This sequence encodes CASSNQTGEETQYF.

This clonotype was counted only a few times. This sequence joins TRBV18 and TRBJ1-6, with D hard to call. V was clipped by 3 bases and J by 9 bases, with 15 bases between them. This CDR3 comprises 15 residues. The germline CDR1 and CDR2 sequences are KGHSH and LQKENI. The CDR3 reads CASSPSKGQGSPLHF. As DNA, the CDR3 is TGTGCCAGCTCACCGTCGAAGGGTCAAGGTTCACCCCTCCACTTT.